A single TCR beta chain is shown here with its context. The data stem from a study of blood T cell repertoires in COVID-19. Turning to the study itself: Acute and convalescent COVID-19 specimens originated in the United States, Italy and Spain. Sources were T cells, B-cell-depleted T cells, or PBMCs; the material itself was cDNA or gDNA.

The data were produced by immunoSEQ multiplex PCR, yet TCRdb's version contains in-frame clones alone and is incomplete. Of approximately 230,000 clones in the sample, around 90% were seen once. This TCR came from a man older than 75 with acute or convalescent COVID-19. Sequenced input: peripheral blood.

The CDR3 here is CASSSRGGQGFYEQYF. The CDR3 DNA follows: TGTGCCAGCAGCTCCCGAGGGGGACAGGGGTTCTACGAGCAGTACTTC. The chain combines TRBV7-2 with TRBJ2-7; 10 nucleotides agree with TRBD1. Germline V gene sequence: CDR1 SGHTA, CDR2 FQGNSA. This CDR3 region has 16 residues. V was pared by 4 bases and J by 3 bases, with 9 bases of the junction left unmatched. Looking up the rest from reference TRBV7-2 and TRBJ2-7 gives the full variable domain: GAGVSQSPSNKVTEKGKDVELRCDPISGHTALYWYRQSLGQGLEFLIYFQGNSAPDKSGLPSDRFSAERTGGSVSTLTIQRTQQEDSAVYLCASSSRGGQGFYEQYFGPGTRLTVT.